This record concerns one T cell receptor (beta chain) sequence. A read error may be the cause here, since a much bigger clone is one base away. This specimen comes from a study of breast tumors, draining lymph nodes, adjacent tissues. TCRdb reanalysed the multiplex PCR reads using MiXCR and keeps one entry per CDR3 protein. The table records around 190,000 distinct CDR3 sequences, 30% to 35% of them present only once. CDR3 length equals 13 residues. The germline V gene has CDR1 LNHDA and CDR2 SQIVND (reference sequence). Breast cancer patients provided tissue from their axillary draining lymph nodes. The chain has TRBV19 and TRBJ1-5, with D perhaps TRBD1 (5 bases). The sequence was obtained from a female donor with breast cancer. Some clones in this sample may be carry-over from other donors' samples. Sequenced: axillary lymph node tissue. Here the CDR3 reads CAGSISGSQPQHF. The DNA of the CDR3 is TGTGCCGGTAGTATATCAGGGAGTCAGCCCCAGCATTTT.